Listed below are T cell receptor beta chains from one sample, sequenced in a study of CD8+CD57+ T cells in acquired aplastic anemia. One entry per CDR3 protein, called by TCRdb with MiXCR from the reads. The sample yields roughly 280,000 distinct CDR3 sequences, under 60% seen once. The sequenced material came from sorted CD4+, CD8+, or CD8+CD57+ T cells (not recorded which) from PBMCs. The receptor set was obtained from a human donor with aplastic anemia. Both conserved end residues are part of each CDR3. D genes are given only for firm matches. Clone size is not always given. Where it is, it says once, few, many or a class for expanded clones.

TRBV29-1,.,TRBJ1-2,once,CSVRGDGDYGYTF,TGCAGCGTTAGGGGGGACGGAGACTATGGCTACACCTTC
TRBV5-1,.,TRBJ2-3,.,CASSLQGFGDTQYF,TGCGCCAGCAGCTTGCAGGGGTTCGGAGATACGCAGTATTTT
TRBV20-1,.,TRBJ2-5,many,CSAFPDYQETQYF,TGCAGTGCTTTTCCGGACTACCAAGAGACCCAGTACTTC
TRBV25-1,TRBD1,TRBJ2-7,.,CASSLRGTGTCEQYF,TGTGCCAGCAGCCTCCGAGGGACAGGGACCTGCGAGCAGTACTTC
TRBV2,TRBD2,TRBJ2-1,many,CASSELGLAGGIRQFF,TGTGCCAGCAGTGAACTGGGACTAGCGGGAGGCATCAGGCAGTTCTTC
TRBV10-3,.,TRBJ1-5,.,CAISDQGLDSNQPQHF,TGTGCCATCAGTGATCAGGGACTGGATAGCAATCAGCCCCAGCATTTT
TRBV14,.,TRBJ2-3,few,CASSQEERRAQYF,TGTGCCAGCAGCCAAGAGGAGAGAAGGGCGCAGTATTTT
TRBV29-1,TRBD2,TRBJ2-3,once,CSAGLAGTLGTDTQYF,TGCAGCGCGGGACTAGCGGGCACCCTGGGGACAGATACGCAGTATTTT
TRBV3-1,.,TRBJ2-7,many,CASSPAAGVSYEQYF,TGTGCCAGCAGTCCAGCGGCAGGGGTTTCCTACGAGCAGTACTTC
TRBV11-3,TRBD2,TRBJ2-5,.,CASSLGWREEKETQYF,TGTGCCAGCAGCTTAGGGTGGCGGGAGGAAAAAGAGACCCAGTACTTC
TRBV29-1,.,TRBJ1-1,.,CSAAGTGFNTEAFF,TGCAGCGCAGCGGGGACCGGTTTTAACACTGAGGCTTTCTTT
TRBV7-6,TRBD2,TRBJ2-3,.,CASSLGSSGALDTQYF,TGTGCCAGCAGCTTGGGGTCTAGCGGGGCTCTGGATACGCAGTATTTT
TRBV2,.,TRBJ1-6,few,CASSLVDSYNSPLHF,TGTGCCAGCAGTCTGGTTGACTCCTATAATTCACCCCTCCACTTT
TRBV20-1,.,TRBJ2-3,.,CSARKRGDSGTDTQYF,TGCAGTGCTAGAAAAAGGGGGGACTCGGGCACAGATACGCAGTATTTT
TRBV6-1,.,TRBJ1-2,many,CASSVYSAGYTF,TGTGCCAGCAGTGTGTACAGCGCTGGCTACACCTTC
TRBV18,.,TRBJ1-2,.,CASSPPSGALNYGYTF,TGTGCCAGCTCACCACCTTCAGGGGCCCTAAACTATGGCTACACCTTC
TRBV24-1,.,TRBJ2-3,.,CATSAPGHGGDTQYF,TGTGCCACCAGCGCTCCGGGTCATGGGGGAGATACGCAGTATTTT
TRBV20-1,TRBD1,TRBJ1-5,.,CSAREGRGYHFEHF,TGCAGTGCTAGAGAGGGCAGGGGGTATCATTTTGAGCATTTT
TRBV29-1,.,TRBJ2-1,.,CSVDAGRREINEQFF,TGCAGCGTTGATGCCGGGCGGCGGGAAATAAATGAGCAGTTCTTC
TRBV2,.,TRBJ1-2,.,CASSPMTASPGGYTF,TGTGCCAGCAGTCCTATGACGGCCTCACCGGGTGGCTACACCTTC
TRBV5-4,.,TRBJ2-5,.,CASSLYTSAETQYF,TGTGCCAGCAGCTTGTATACCTCGGCAGAGACCCAGTACTTC
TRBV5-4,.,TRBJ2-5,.,CASSQASGKETQYF,TGTGCCAGCAGCCAAGCTTCCGGGAAAGAGACCCAGTACTTC
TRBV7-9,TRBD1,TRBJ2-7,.,CASSYLQGKLDYEQYF,TGTGCCAGCAGCTATCTACAGGGGAAATTAGACTACGAGCAGTACTTC
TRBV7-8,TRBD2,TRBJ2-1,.,CASSRRGLDVTF,TGTGCCAGCAGCCGGCGGGGACTAGACGTCACCTTC
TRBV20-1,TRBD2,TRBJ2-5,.,CSARSSTGLVETQYF,TGCAGTGCTAGATCCTCCACGGGACTAGTAGAGACCCAGTACTTC
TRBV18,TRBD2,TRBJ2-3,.,CASSPTSGSVDTQYF,TGTGCCAGCTCACCGACTAGCGGGAGTGTCGATACGCAGTATTTT
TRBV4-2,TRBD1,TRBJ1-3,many,CASSQQSTGSSGNTIYF,TGTGCCAGCAGCCAACAATCGACAGGGTCCTCTGGAAACACCATATATTTT
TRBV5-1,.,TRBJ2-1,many,CASSPKWGDNEQFF,TGCGCCAGCAGCCCAAAGTGGGGGGACAATGAGCAGTTCTTC
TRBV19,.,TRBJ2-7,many,CASSKIRDGPYEQYF,TGTGCCAGTAGTAAGATCCGTGACGGCCCCTACGAGCAGTACTTC
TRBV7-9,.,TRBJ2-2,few,CASSSTGELFF,TGTGCCAGCAGCTCGACCGGGGAGCTGTTTTTT
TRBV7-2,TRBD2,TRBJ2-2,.,CASSSGGRMELFF,TGTGCCAGCAGCTCGGGGGGGCGAATGGAGCTGTTTTTT
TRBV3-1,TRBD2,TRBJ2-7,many,CASSPLGRSYEQYF,TGTGCCAGCAGCCCCCTCGGGAGGTCGTACGAGCAGTACTTC
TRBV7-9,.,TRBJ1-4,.,CASSLAQSGVLGKLFF,TGTGCCAGCAGCTTAGCGCAATCAGGGGTGTTGGGAAAACTGTTTTTT
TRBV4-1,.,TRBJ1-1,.,CASSQAYRVDTEAFF,TGCGCCAGCAGCCAAGCATACAGGGTAGACACTGAAGCTTTCTTT
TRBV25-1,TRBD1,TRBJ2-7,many,CASSYRGNSEQYF,TGTGCCAGCAGCTACAGGGGTAATTCCGAGCAGTACTTC
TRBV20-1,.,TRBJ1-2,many,CSARDQANQLPLYGYTF,TGCAGTGCTAGAGATCAGGCCAACCAATTGCCCCTCTATGGCTACACCTTC
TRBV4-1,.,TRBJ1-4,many,CASSHSGTGSEKLFF,TGCGCCAGCAGCCACTCCGGGACTGGGAGTGAAAAACTGTTTTTT
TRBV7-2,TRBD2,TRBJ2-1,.,CASSLRLAGYEQFF,TGTGCCAGCAGCTTACGACTAGCGGGGTACGAGCAGTTCTTC
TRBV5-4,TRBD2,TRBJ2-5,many,CASSQGLAGAETQYF,TGTGCCAGCAGCCAGGGACTAGCGGGAGCAGAGACCCAGTACTTC
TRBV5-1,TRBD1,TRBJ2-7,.,CASSLGDRASGEQYF,TGCGCCAGCAGCTTGGGGGACAGGGCTTCGGGAGAGCAGTACTTC